The 21 T cell receptor beta chains below were found in one sample sequenced in a study of blood T cell repertoires in COVID-19. Profiling relied on immunoSEQ multiplex PCR, and the TCRdb table lists in-frame clones only, not all of them. The sample carries hundreds of thousands of clones, 75% to 90% recorded once. What was sequenced was peripheral blood. The receptors were sampled from a woman aged 55-70 years with COVID-19, enrolled during active disease.

The chain carries TRBV20-1 and TRBJ2-2, with D possibly TRBD2 on 6 matching bases. Germline V lookup: CDR1 DFQATT, CDR2 SNEGSKA (reference sequence). The CDR3 has 14 residues. Deletions cut 3 bases from V and 0 bases from J, with 8 bases between. Here the CDR3 reads CSASGGTNTGELFF. The CDR3 DNA sequence: TGCAGTGCTAGTGGCGGGACGAACACCGGGGAGCTGTTTTTT.

The gene calls are TRBV7-2 and TRBJ2-1; 7 positions agree with TRBD2. Germline V lookup: CDR1 SGHTA, CDR2 FQGNSA. This CDR3 is 15 amino acids long. J lost 4 bases, V lost 5 bases, and 8 bases had no gene match. This chain's CDR3 is CASSVTTGGYNEQFF. The DNA for the CDR3 is TGTGCCAGCAGCGTCACGACGGGGGGATACAATGAGCAGTTCTTC.

This chain joins TRBV14 and TRBJ1-2; 10 bases line up with TRBD1. The CDR3 length is 14 residues. J was trimmed by 6 bases and V by 4 bases; bases with no gene match: 5. CDR1 SGHDN and CDR2 FVKESK come from the germline V gene. In nucleotides, the CDR3 is TGTGCCAGCAGCCTTTCAGGACAGGGGGATGGCTACACCTTC. Translation: CASSLSGQGDGYTF.

The chain recombines TRBV4-1 with TRBJ2-2, with 10 bases that match TRBD2. The germline gives CDR1 MGHRA, CDR2 YSYEKL. There are 18 residues in the CDR3. V shed 1 base and J 4 bases; nucleotides not matched to a gene: 9. CDR3: CASSQVKGTSEGTGELFF. DNA of the CDR3: TGCGCCAGCAGCCAAGTTAAGGGGACTAGCGAGGGCACCGGGGAGCTGTTTTTT.

The rearrangement uses TRBV3-1 (or the pseudogene TRBV3-2) and TRBJ1-5; no reliable D call. V was cut by 0 bases and J by 2 bases, with 8 bases left in between. The germline gives CDR1 LGHDT, CDR2 YNNKEL (reference sequence). The CDR3 totals 15 residues. CDR3 residues: CASSQDSLGNQPQHF. CDR3 DNA sequence: TGTGCCAGCAGCCAAGACAGTCTGGGCAATCAGCCCCAGCATTTT.

The chain uses TRBV5-6 and TRBJ1-1, with D unclear. V lost 0 bases and J lost 11, with 14 bases in between. Germline values: CDR1 SGHDT, CDR2 YYEEEE. The length of the CDR3 is 13 residues. CDR3 sequence reads: CASSLVGILRAFF. For the CDR3, the DNA is TGTGCCAGCAGCTTGGTCGGGATTTTAAGGGCTTTCTTT.

This clone showed up just a few times. The rearrangement joins TRBV30 to TRBJ1-2; 9 bases match TRBD1. The trim removed 4 bases at V and 2 bases at J, leaving 2 bases unmatched. Looked up from germline, CDR1 is GTSNPN and CDR2 is SVGIG (reference sequence). The CDR3 length is 13 residues. The CDR3 DNA reads as TGTGCCTGGACTGGACAGGGGAACTATGGCTACACCTTC. Its protein product is CAWTGQGNYGYTF.

The chain recombines TRBV5-5 with TRBJ1-2; no definite D call. Trimming took off 3 bases at V and 2 bases at J, with 14 bases between the two ends. Looked up from germline, CDR1 is SGHKS and CDR2 is YYEKEE (reference sequence). There are 15 residues in the CDR3. CDR3 protein: CASSSLLTANYGYTF. CDR3 nucleotide sequence: TGTGCCAGCAGCTCCTTGCTTACAGCAAACTATGGCTACACCTTC.

V is TRBV4-3 and J is TRBJ2-3; 8 nucleotides line up with TRBD1. There are 17 residues in the CDR3. The ends lost 3 bases at V and 2 bases at J; junction bases unmatched: 10. Germline CDR1 LGHNA, CDR2 YSLEER. The CDR3 is CASSHPGQGSITDTQYF. In DNA form, the CDR3 reads TGCGCCAGCAGCCACCCCGGACAGGGATCCATCACAGATACGCAGTATTTT.

The rearrangement links TRBV6-2 or TRBV6-3 to TRBJ2-6; 9 nucleotides match TRBD1. The CDR3 is made up of 17 amino acids. CDR1 is MNHEY, CDR2 SVGEGT, per germline. V lost 4 bases to trimming and J lost 2 bases; unmatched junction nucleotides: 6. In nucleotides, the CDR3 is TGTGCCAGCAGTTCGTGGACAGGGGCCACTGGGGCCAACGTCCTGACTTTC. Translated: CASSSWTGATGANVLTF.

The rearrangement links TRBV7-2 to TRBJ2-1; 9 bases agree with TRBD2. The CDR3 is made up of 16 amino acids. Losses at the gene ends were 7 bases for V and 5 bases for J; bases not matched to a gene: 12. Germline V gives CDR1 SGHTA, CDR2 FQGNSA. Here the CDR3 reads CASTSWVLAGNNEQFF. CDR3 DNA sequence: TGTGCCAGCACCTCTTGGGTACTAGCGGGCAACAATGAGCAGTTCTTC.

The count of this clone is one. The V and J genes are TRBV12-5 and TRBJ1-5, with D perhaps TRBD1 (6 bases). Trimming pared 6 bases from V and 3 bases from J, leaving 12 bases between. This CDR3 has 14 amino acids. The V gene's germline CDR1 is LGHNT and CDR2 FRNRAP. CDR3: CASGGGGINQPQHF. The CDR3 DNA reads as TGTGCTAGTGGGGGCGGGGGCATCAATCAGCCCCAGCATTTT.

The chain employs TRBV29-1 and TRBJ2-3, with 7 bases identical to TRBD1. The CDR3 is 11 residues long. Germline CDR1 SQVTM, CDR2 ANQGSEA. CDR3 amino acids: CGVRGPDTQYF. For the CDR3, the DNA is TGCGGAGTGAGGGGGCCAGATACGCAGTATTTT.

The gene calls are TRBV18 and TRBJ2-5; D perhaps matches TRBD2 (7 bases). The V gene's germline CDR1 is KGHSH and CDR2 LQKENI. This CDR3 region has 14 residues. V was clipped by 0 bases and J by 6 bases, with 11 bases between them. The CDR3 here is CASSPPGGPQTQYF. The CDR3 bases are TGTGCCAGCTCACCACCGGGGGGGCCTCAGACCCAGTACTTC.

This clone was seen once. The V call is TRBV4-1, the J call TRBJ1-1, with D perhaps matching TRBD1 (5 bases). The CDR3 consists of 15 residues. CDR1 is MGHRA, CDR2 YSYEKL, per germline. V was trimmed by 3 bases and J by 0 bases, leaving 11 bases between them. This CDR3 is CASSHRGAMNTEAFF. The CDR3 region has the DNA TGCGCCAGCAGCCATAGGGGCGCGATGAACACTGAAGCTTTCTTT.

In this sample, this clone turned up a few times. The chain couples TRBV6-2 or TRBV6-3 to TRBJ2-3; D is perhaps TRBD2 (5 bases). V gave up 5 bases and J gave up 3 bases, with 12 bases separating them. Looked up from germline, CDR1 is MNHEY and CDR2 is SVGEGT. The CDR3 loop spans 14 amino acids. The CDR3 DNA follows: TGTGCCAGCAGTCCCCAAGGACTTACAGATACGCAGTATTTT. This gives the protein CASSPQGLTDTQYF.

The CDR3 region has the DNA TGTGCCAGCAGCTTAGTTCCTGGACAGGGCCGGGGCTACACCTTC. Translating gives CASSLVPGQGRGYTF. The J gene is TRBJ1-2, the V gene TRBV7-2, with 8 bases identical to TRBD1. This CDR3 is built from 15 residues. Trimming took 1 base from V and 8 from J; bases not matched to a gene: 9. Germline V gives CDR1 SGHTA, CDR2 FQGNSA.

CDR3 in DNA: TGTGCCAGCAGCTTAGATACAGGGAGAGATACGCAGTATTTT. Its translation: CASSLDTGRDTQYF. J is TRBJ2-3 and V is TRBV5-4, with TRBD1 as a possible D gene (6 bases). This CDR3 has 14 residues. Germline V lookup: CDR1 SGHNT, CDR2 YYREEE (reference sequence). The V end lost 2 bases, the J end lost 5 bases, and 12 bases lay between the germline ends. Full variable domain (remainder filled in from reference TRBV5-4 and TRBJ2-3): ETGVTQSPTHLIKTRGQQVTLRCSSQSGHNTVSWYQQALGQGPQFIFQYYREEENGRGNFPPRFSGLQFPNYSSELNVNALELDDSALYLCASSLDTGRDTQYFGPGTRLTVL.

The chain joins TRBV5-1 to TRBJ2-5; D may be TRBD2 (7 bases). CDR3 length: 15 amino acids. V was shortened by 2 bases and J by 4 bases, with 15 bases between the two germline ends. The germline V gene encodes CDR1 SGHRS and CDR2 YFSETQ. The CDR3 coding sequence is TGCGCCAGCAGCTTTAAGGGGGGGCCGACAGAGACCCAGTACTTC. Translation gives CASSFKGGPTETQYF.

The gene calls are TRBV20-1 and TRBJ1-2; 9 nucleotides align to TRBD1. The CDR3 loop spans 15 amino acids. V dropped 3 bases and J dropped 7; count of bases not matched to a gene: 12. Looked up from germline, CDR1 is DFQATT and CDR2 is SNEGSKA (reference sequence). The CDR3 reads CSASTGGGSYGGYTF. In DNA form, the CDR3 reads TGCAGTGCTAGTACAGGGGGCGGGAGTTATGGTGGCTACACCTTC.

The chain employs TRBV6-2 or TRBV6-3 and TRBJ2-3, with D perhaps matching TRBD2 (6 bases). The germline V gene encodes CDR1 MNHEY and CDR2 SVGEGT. Trimming took 2 bases from V and 3 from J, leaving 15 bases between them. CDR3 size: 16 residues. CDR3 in DNA: TGTGCCAGCAGTTACAATCCGCTTCGGGGGACAGATACGCAGTATTTT. Translating gives CASSYNPLRGTDTQYF.